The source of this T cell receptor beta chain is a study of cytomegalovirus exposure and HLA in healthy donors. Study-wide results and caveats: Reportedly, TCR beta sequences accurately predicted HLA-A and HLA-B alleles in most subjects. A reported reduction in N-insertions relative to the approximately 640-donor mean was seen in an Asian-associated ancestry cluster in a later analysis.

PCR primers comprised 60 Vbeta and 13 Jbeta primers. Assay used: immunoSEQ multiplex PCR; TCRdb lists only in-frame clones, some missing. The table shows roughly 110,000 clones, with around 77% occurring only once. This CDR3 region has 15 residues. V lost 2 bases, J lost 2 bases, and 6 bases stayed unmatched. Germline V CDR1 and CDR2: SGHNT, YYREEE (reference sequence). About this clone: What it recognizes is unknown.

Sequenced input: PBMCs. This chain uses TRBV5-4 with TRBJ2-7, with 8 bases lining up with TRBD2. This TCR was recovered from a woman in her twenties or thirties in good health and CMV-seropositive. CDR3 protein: CASSFPGTRAYEQYF. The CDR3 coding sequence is TGTGCCAGCAGCTTTCCCGGGACTAGAGCCTACGAGCAGTACTTC.